The clone carrying this T cell receptor beta chain was found a few times. Using 10%, 30% or 50% RNA, naive CD8 libraries were derived from around 20,000 to 1,000,000 sorted cells. For naive CD8 T cells, sorting used the CD8+CD4-CCR7+CD45RA+ phenotype. The data belong to a study of molecular identifiers for immune sequencing clone quantification. The overall study: Replicate experiments took RNA from about 20,000 or 100,000 naive CD8 cells, divided it five ways and sequenced four.

TCRdb processed the PCR reads anew with MiXCR; each CDR3 protein has one entry. Found here are about 640,000 distinct CDR3 sequences, 15% to 20% of them singletons; the top ten hold 0.7% to 1%. CDR1 and CDR2 (germline): KGHDR, SFDVKD. CDR3 size: 12 residues. Trimming stripped 3 bases from V and 5 bases from J, with 6 bases between. The receptor was derived from a human donor in good health. Some libraries in this study had Jurkat cell RNA spiked in. The sequenced material came from naive CD8+ T cells from blood, with Jurkat cell RNA spiked in. Subset meaning: FACS-sorted CD8+CD4-CCR7+CD45RA+ naive T cells. This chain connects TRBV24-1 to TRBJ2-5; unclear D gene. The chain's CDR3 is CATSDAAETQYF. The CDR3 coding sequence is TGTGCCACCAGTGATGCGGCGGAGACCCAGTACTTC.